Following are 2 T cell receptor beta chains from one sample sequenced in a study of T cells in localized non-small cell lung cancer. Produced via immunoSEQ multiplex PCR; TCRdb's table is partial and in-frame only. The table records around 16,000 clones, almost 85% of them present only once. Sequencing used peripheral blood, obtained before any cancer treatment. Receptor source: a male donor aged 60 or older with stage I lung adenocarcinoma.

This clone occurred a few times. This sequence joins TRBV18 and TRBJ2-6; D remains ambiguous. V lost 2 bases and J lost 0, with 11 bases in between. The germline V gene has CDR1 KGHSH and CDR2 LQKENI. This CDR3 region has 17 residues. CDR3 bases: TGTGCCAGCTCACCAGCGGACCAGTACTCTGGGGCCAACGTCCTGACTTTC. Translation: CASSPADQYSGANVLTF.

The chain employs TRBV11-2 and TRBJ2-2; TRBD2 is a possible D gene (6 bases). Deletions cut 5 bases from V and 4 bases from J, with 17 bases between. The CDR3 is 16 amino acids. Germline V CDR1 and CDR2: SGHAT, FQNNGV. The CDR3 DNA is TGTGCCAGCAGCCCGACACTGGGGGGTATCACCGGGGAGCTGTTTTTT. It translates to CASSPTLGGITGELFF.